Listed below are T cell receptor beta chains from one sample, sequenced in a study of blood T cells in healthy people across ages. TCRdb reprocessed the 5' RACE reads with MiXCR, giving one entry per CDR3 protein. The sample consists of 380,000 or so distinct CDR3 sequences, approximately 47% of them appearing once. Source material: blood. The receptors come from a man in his sixties in good health. The CDR3 runs from the conserved cysteine through the conserved F or W. The order of the fields is V gene, J gene, clone size, D gene, CDR3 DNA, CDR3 protein. A D gene is named only where the DNA matches it firmly. Only part of the rows carry a size: once, few, many, or a class if the clone is expanded.

>TRBV29-1|TRBJ2-7|few|TRBD1
TGCAGCGTTGGGGCCACAGGGGGGCACGAGCAGTACTTC
CSVGATGGHEQYF
>TRBV24-1|TRBJ2-7|.|.
TGTGCCACCAGTGATCCCGGGGCCTACAATGAGCAGTACTTC
CATSDPGAYNEQYF
>TRBV10-3|TRBJ2-7|once|.
TGTGCCATCAGTGGTGGCGGGGCCTACGAGCAGTACTTC
CAISGGGAYEQYF
>TRBV6-5|TRBJ2-3|.|TRBD1
TGTGCCAGCAGTTACTCGGGGACAGGGGTAGGAGATACGCAGTATTTT
CASSYSGTGVGDTQYF
>TRBV5-1|TRBJ2-5|.|TRBD1
TGCGCCAGCAGCCGACCGGTCGGGAACAGGGGGGTAGAGACCCAGTACTTC
CASSRPVGNRGVETQYF
>TRBV10-3|TRBJ2-7|.|.
TGTGCCATCAGTGAGTCGGGGAGATCCTACGAGCAGTACTTC
CAISESGRSYEQYF
>TRBV20-1|TRBJ2-1|.|.
TGCAGTGCTAGAGATCGTGTCCGCAACTACAATGAGCAGTTCTTC
CSARDRVRNYNEQFF
>TRBV24-1|TRBJ2-3|.|.
TGTGCCACCAGTGCGAGCAGGCCACGCACAGATACGCAGTATTTT
CATSASRPRTDTQYF
>TRBV20-1|TRBJ1-4|few|TRBD1
TGCAGTGCCAAAACAGGGGGCAACGAAAAACTGTTTTTT
CSAKTGGNEKLFF
>TRBV20-1|TRBJ1-5|.|TRBD1
TGCAGTGCTAGCGCCTGGGGGACAGGGCGAATCGATCAGCCCCAGCATTTT
CSASAWGTGRIDQPQHF
>TRBV20-1|TRBJ2-7|few|.
TGCAGTGTCGGGAAACTCGACTACGAGCAGTACTTC
CSVGKLDYEQYF
>TRBV6-5|TRBJ2-3|few|.
TGTGCCAGCAGTTACCCCGACGGTACGCAGTATTTT
CASSYPDGTQYF
>TRBV5-1|TRBJ1-2|.|.
TGCGCCAGCAGCTTAATCAGCCGGGGGGAAGGCTACACCTTC
CASSLISRGEGYTF
>TRBV18|TRBJ2-5|few|.
TGTGCCAGCTCACGTAGAGTGGACCCCCAAGAGACCCAGTACTTC
CASSRRVDPQETQYF
>TRBV5-6|TRBJ1-4|once|.
TGTGCCAGCAGCCCACCGGGCCTGGGGGAAAAACTGTTTTTT
CASSPPGLGEKLFF
>TRBV7-2|TRBJ2-1|few|TRBD1
TGTGCCAGCAGCTCGACAGGGGTCGGGGAGCAGTTCTTC
CASSSTGVGEQFF
>TRBV18|TRBJ2-1|.|.
TGTGCCAGCGGGCCGAGAAGCTCCTACAATGAGCAGTTCTTC
CASGPRSSYNEQFF
>TRBV7-8|TRBJ2-5|.|TRBD2
TGTGCCAGCAGCTCGAAAATAGCGGGAGTTGGCCAAGAGACCCAGTACTTC
CASSSKIAGVGQETQYF
>TRBV29-1|TRBJ2-7|few|TRBD1
TGCAGCGTGGGACAGCGCTCCTACGAGCAGTACTTC
CSVGQRSYEQYF
>TRBV4-3|TRBJ1-2|.|.
TGCGCCAGCAGCCAAGAGAAGTGGGGTAACTATGGCTACACCTTC
CASSQEKWGNYGYTF
>TRBV28|TRBJ2-3|.|TRBD2
TGTGCCAGCATTTATAGCGGGGGGCCCACAGATACGCAGTATTTT
CASIYSGGPTDTQYF
>TRBV29-1|TRBJ2-7|.|TRBD1
TGCAGCGTTGAACGACGGGACAGGAGCTCCTACGAGCAGTACTTC
CSVERRDRSSYEQYF
>TRBV11-1|TRBJ2-5|many|.
TGTGCCAGCAGCTTTAGGATCACAGAGTACCAAGAGACCCAGTACTTC
CASSFRITEYQETQYF
>TRBV28|TRBJ2-7|.|.
TGTGCCAGCCGCCAGGAATGGGAGCAGTACTTC
CASRQEWEQYF
>TRBV7-2|TRBJ1-2|many|TRBD1
TGTGCCAGCAGCTTAGATTCCGCGCGGACAGGGGGTGGCTACACCTTC
CASSLDSARTGGGYTF
>TRBV29-1|TRBJ2-2|.|.
TGCAGCGTTAGACAGATAACCACCGGGGAGCTGTTTTTT
CSVRQITTGELFF
>TRBV30|TRBJ1-5|many|.
TGTGCCTGGAGTTGGGGCAGCGGCAATCAGCCCCAGCATTTT
CAWSWGSGNQPQHF
>TRBV6-6|TRBJ1-1|once|TRBD1
TGTGCCAGCCGACAGGGGGCGAGGACTGAAGCTTTCTTT
CASRQGARTEAFF
>TRBV5-5|TRBJ2-4|.|.
TGTGCCAGCAGCTTGGATATATCCTGGGAAAACATTCGGTACTTC
CASSLDISWENIRYF
>TRBV28|TRBJ2-7|.|TRBD2
TGTGCCAGCAGGGGGGGGAGAGGGAGAACATCCTACGAGCAGTACTTC
CASRGGRGRTSYEQYF
>TRBV9|TRBJ2-1|many|.
TGTGCCAGCAGCGTAGAGGTCTACGGAAGGATAAATGAGCAGTTCTTC
CASSVEVYGRINEQFF
>TRBV28|TRBJ2-1|.|.
TGTGCCAGCAGTTTATCGGACAGACCAGAGCAGTTCTTC
CASSLSDRPEQFF
>TRBV4-1|TRBJ2-7|.|.
TGCGCCAGCAGCCAAGGGGCCTACCGGTCCTACGAGCAGTACTTC
CASSQGAYRSYEQYF
>TRBV28|TRBJ1-2|.|TRBD1
TGTGCCAGCAGACCCCGGACAGGGGGTCACTATGGCTACACCTTC
CASRPRTGGHYGYTF
>TRBV13|TRBJ2-7|.|TRBD1
TGTGCCAGCAGCTATACAGGGGCCAACGAGCAGTACTTC
CASSYTGANEQYF
>TRBV12-3/TRBV12-4|TRBJ2-7|.|TRBD2
TGTGCCAGCAGTCGGAGGGCTAGCGGGTCCTACGAGCAGTACTTC
CASSRRASGSYEQYF
>TRBV4-3|TRBJ2-5|few|.
TGCGCCAGCAGCCATCGGACGGGGGGCGTCGAGACCCAGTACTTC
CASSHRTGGVETQYF
>TRBV4-3|TRBJ2-3|many|.
TGCGCCAGCAGCCAAGCAGATACGCAGTATTTT
CASSQADTQYF
>TRBV20-1|TRBJ2-1|once|TRBD2
TGCAGTGTAGCCGGGACTAGCGGGTACAATGAGCAGTTCTTC
CSVAGTSGYNEQFF
>TRBV25-1|TRBJ2-7|.|TRBD1
TGTGCCAGCTCAAGACAGGGGGCAAACTACGAGCAGTACTTC
CASSRQGANYEQYF
>TRBV7-2|TRBJ2-5|.|.
TGTGCCAGCAGCTTAGAAAGGGTACAGGCGACCCAGTACTTC
CASSLERVQATQYF